A selection of T cell receptor beta chains follows, all from one sample in a study of T cell responses to AZD1222 COVID-19 vaccine. Sequencing was performed with immunoSEQ multiplex PCR; in TCRdb, only in-frame clones are kept and a portion is missing. The sample contains approximately 260,000 clones, 80% to 95% of which appear only once. This sample comprised peripheral blood, obtained on day 0 of AZD1222 vaccination. The receptors were gathered from an adult in good health. Both conserved end residues are part of each CDR3. Each record gives: D gene, V gene, CDR3 length, clone size, J gene, CDR3 DNA, CDR3 protein. The D gene is left open where the match is weak. Only some rows state a clone size, as once, few, many or a class for expanded clones.

d_call: TRBD2
v_call: TRBV9
cdr3_length: 14
clone_size: .
j_call: TRBJ2-1
cdr3_nt: TGTGCCAGCAAAAAACTAGCGGGGGTAGGAGAGCAGTTCTTC
cdr3_aa: CASKKLAGVGEQFF

d_call: .
v_call: TRBV27
cdr3_length: 14
clone_size: .
j_call: TRBJ1-6
cdr3_nt: TGTGCCAGCAGTTTATCGACAGGAAGTTCACCCCTCCACTTT
cdr3_aa: CASSLSTGSSPLHF

d_call: .
v_call: TRBV21-1
cdr3_length: 14
clone_size: .
j_call: TRBJ2-3
cdr3_nt: TGTGCCAGCAAGACAGGGTGGGGAACAGATACGCAGTATTTT
cdr3_aa: CASKTGWGTDTQYF

d_call: .
v_call: TRBV19
cdr3_length: 16
clone_size: .
j_call: TRBJ2-2
cdr3_nt: TGTGCCAGTAGTACGTCCTGGGGCCTTAACACCGGGGAGCTGTTTTTT
cdr3_aa: CASSTSWGLNTGELFF

d_call: .
v_call: TRBV27
cdr3_length: 14
clone_size: .
j_call: TRBJ2-2
cdr3_nt: TGTGCCAGCAGGGCAGGGAGCGGCACCGGGGAGCTGTTTTTT
cdr3_aa: CASRAGSGTGELFF

d_call: TRBD2
v_call: TRBV10-2
cdr3_length: 15
clone_size: .
j_call: TRBJ2-1
cdr3_nt: TGCGCCAGCAGCTCTCCGGGACTACAGTACAATGAGCAGTTCTTC
cdr3_aa: CASSSPGLQYNEQFF

d_call: .
v_call: TRBV6-1
cdr3_length: 12
clone_size: few
j_call: TRBJ1-2
cdr3_nt: TGTGCCAGCAGTGAAGTTGACTATGGCTACACCTTC
cdr3_aa: CASSEVDYGYTF

d_call: .
v_call: TRBV20-1
cdr3_length: 13
clone_size: .
j_call: TRBJ2-5
cdr3_nt: TGCAGTGCTAGTATGGGGGCAGGAGAGACCCAGTACTTC
cdr3_aa: CSASMGAGETQYF

d_call: .
v_call: TRBV6-2/TRBV6-3
cdr3_length: 14
clone_size: .
j_call: TRBJ1-4
cdr3_nt: TGTGCCAGCAGCCCCACATGGATTAATGAAAAACTGTTTTTT
cdr3_aa: CASSPTWINEKLFF

d_call: TRBD1
v_call: TRBV7-9
cdr3_length: 16
clone_size: .
j_call: TRBJ2-2
cdr3_nt: TGTGCCAGCAGCTCCGGGACAGGGAGGAACACCGGGGAGCTGTTTTTT
cdr3_aa: CASSSGTGRNTGELFF

d_call: .
v_call: TRBV2
cdr3_length: 13
clone_size: .
j_call: TRBJ1-6
cdr3_nt: TGTGCCAGCACGGGGGGGCCGAATTCACCCCTCCACTTT
cdr3_aa: CASTGGPNSPLHF

d_call: .
v_call: TRBV11-2
cdr3_length: 15
clone_size: .
j_call: TRBJ1-1
cdr3_nt: TGTGCCAGCAGGTATCCAGGTGGGGGGAACACTGAAGCTTTCTTT
cdr3_aa: CASRYPGGGNTEAFF

d_call: .
v_call: TRBV4-1
cdr3_length: 15
clone_size: .
j_call: TRBJ1-6
cdr3_nt: TGCGCCAGCAGCCAAAGGCCCCAGGGACGATCACCCCTCCACTTT
cdr3_aa: CASSQRPQGRSPLHF

d_call: .
v_call: TRBV2
cdr3_length: 16
clone_size: .
j_call: TRBJ2-3
cdr3_nt: TGTGCCAGCAAAGGTTCTTTTCGGGCAGGCACAGATACGCAGTATTTT
cdr3_aa: CASKGSFRAGTDTQYF

d_call: .
v_call: TRBV18
cdr3_length: 14
clone_size: .
j_call: TRBJ2-7
cdr3_nt: TGTGCCAGCTCACCACAGGGGGTGTCCTACGAGCAGTACTTC
cdr3_aa: CASSPQGVSYEQYF

d_call: .
v_call: TRBV4-2
cdr3_length: 17
clone_size: .
j_call: TRBJ1-5
cdr3_nt: TGTGCCAGCAGCCAAGGGGGTGTGGGATATAGCAATCAGCCCCAGCATTTT
cdr3_aa: CASSQGGVGYSNQPQHF

d_call: .
v_call: TRBV19
cdr3_length: 15
clone_size: .
j_call: TRBJ2-6
cdr3_nt: TGTGCCAGTGGGCCCGGAAACTCTGGGGCCAACGTCCTGACTTTC
cdr3_aa: CASGPGNSGANVLTF

d_call: .
v_call: TRBV3-1/TRBV3-2
cdr3_length: 14
clone_size: once
j_call: TRBJ2-7
cdr3_nt: TGTGCCAGCAGCCAAGGTGCGGGCCGCGGGGAGCAGTACTTC
cdr3_aa: CASSQGAGRGEQYF

d_call: .
v_call: TRBV21-1
cdr3_length: 14
clone_size: .
j_call: TRBJ1-2
cdr3_nt: TGTGCCAGCAGCATTATCGACAGGAATGATGGCTACACCTTC
cdr3_aa: CASSIIDRNDGYTF

d_call: TRBD2
v_call: TRBV3-1/TRBV3-2
cdr3_length: 15
clone_size: .
j_call: TRBJ2-5
cdr3_nt: TGTGCCAGCAGCCCGGGACTAGCGGGAGTGGAGACCCAGTACTTC
cdr3_aa: CASSPGLAGVETQYF

d_call: TRBD2
v_call: TRBV2
cdr3_length: 13
clone_size: .
j_call: TRBJ2-4
cdr3_nt: TGTGCCAGCAGGGGACTAGTTCTAAACATTCAGTACTTC
cdr3_aa: CASRGLVLNIQYF

d_call: .
v_call: TRBV12-5
cdr3_length: 18
clone_size: once
j_call: TRBJ2-6
cdr3_nt: TGTGCTAGTGTCATCTCGTGGACGGAGCTCTCTGGGGCCAACGTCCTGACTTTC
cdr3_aa: CASVISWTELSGANVLTF

d_call: TRBD1
v_call: TRBV5-5
cdr3_length: 14
clone_size: .
j_call: TRBJ1-2
cdr3_nt: TGTGCCAGCAGCATCGGGACAGCTTATAATGGCTACACCTTC
cdr3_aa: CASSIGTAYNGYTF

d_call: .
v_call: TRBV9
cdr3_length: 12
clone_size: .
j_call: TRBJ1-2
cdr3_nt: TGTGCCAGCAGCCTAGAGGGGGGCAGCGACACCTTC
cdr3_aa: CASSLEGGSDTF

d_call: .
v_call: TRBV28
cdr3_length: 15
clone_size: .
j_call: TRBJ1-3
cdr3_nt: TGTGCCAGCAGTCAGACCCAACTCTCTGGAAACACCATATATTTT
cdr3_aa: CASSQTQLSGNTIYF

d_call: .
v_call: TRBV25-1
cdr3_length: 14
clone_size: .
j_call: TRBJ1-1
cdr3_nt: TGTGCCAGCACTAAAGCAGGGGTAGGCACTGAAGCTTTCTTT
cdr3_aa: CASTKAGVGTEAFF

d_call: TRBD1
v_call: TRBV5-1
cdr3_length: 14
clone_size: .
j_call: TRBJ1-4
cdr3_nt: TGCGCCAGCAGCATTCTACAGGGGAATGAAAAACTGTTTTTT
cdr3_aa: CASSILQGNEKLFF

d_call: .
v_call: TRBV28
cdr3_length: 15
clone_size: .
j_call: TRBJ2-1
cdr3_nt: TGTGCCAGCAGTCAGGGAAGGACAGTATTGAATGAGCAGTTCTTC
cdr3_aa: CASSQGRTVLNEQFF

d_call: TRBD1
v_call: TRBV7-7
cdr3_length: 16
clone_size: few
j_call: TRBJ1-1
cdr3_nt: TGTGCTAGCAGCCCTTTATCCAGGGGGTTATACACTGAAGCTTTCTTT
cdr3_aa: CASSPLSRGLYTEAFF

d_call: TRBD2
v_call: TRBV7-8
cdr3_length: 17
clone_size: .
j_call: TRBJ2-2
cdr3_nt: TGTGCCAGCAGCTTAGCCCTAGCGGGGATAAACACCGGGGAGCTGTTTTTT
cdr3_aa: CASSLALAGINTGELFF

d_call: TRBD2
v_call: TRBV28
cdr3_length: 15
clone_size: .
j_call: TRBJ2-3
cdr3_nt: TGTGCTCGCCGGGAAGTAGCGGGGGGCACAGATACGCAGTATTTT
cdr3_aa: CARREVAGGTDTQYF

d_call: TRBD1
v_call: TRBV10-3
cdr3_length: 13
clone_size: .
j_call: TRBJ2-7
cdr3_nt: TGTGCCGTCCGCGGGACAGGGGGAGGCGAGCAGTACTTC
cdr3_aa: CAVRGTGGGEQYF

d_call: .
v_call: TRBV4-1
cdr3_length: 13
clone_size: .
j_call: TRBJ1-2
cdr3_nt: TGCGCCAGCAGCTGGGGGGATAACTATGGCTACACCTTC
cdr3_aa: CASSWGDNYGYTF

d_call: .
v_call: TRBV15
cdr3_length: 14
clone_size: .
j_call: TRBJ2-7
cdr3_nt: TGTGCCACCAGCAGAGACGCAGGGCCCTACGAGCAGTACTTC
cdr3_aa: CATSRDAGPYEQYF

d_call: TRBD2
v_call: TRBV7-3
cdr3_length: 16
clone_size: .
j_call: TRBJ2-3
cdr3_nt: TGTGCCAGCAGCTTAAGTGGCGGGGGGGCCACAGATACGCAGTATTTT
cdr3_aa: CASSLSGGGATDTQYF

d_call: TRBD2
v_call: TRBV15
cdr3_length: 15
clone_size: .
j_call: TRBJ2-1
cdr3_nt: TGTGCCACCAGCAGGGCCGGGGAGGGATCGAATGAGCAGTTCTTC
cdr3_aa: CATSRAGEGSNEQFF

d_call: .
v_call: TRBV5-4
cdr3_length: 13
clone_size: .
j_call: TRBJ1-2
cdr3_nt: TGTGCCAGCAGCCCGGCGGGGCACTATGGCTACACCTTC
cdr3_aa: CASSPAGHYGYTF

d_call: .
v_call: TRBV19
cdr3_length: 17
clone_size: .
j_call: TRBJ1-1
cdr3_nt: TGTGCCAGTAGTAAGGGGGGGGCCGAAGGGGATTACACTGAAGCTTTCTTT
cdr3_aa: CASSKGGAEGDYTEAFF

d_call: .
v_call: TRBV7-9
cdr3_length: 13
clone_size: .
j_call: TRBJ2-7
cdr3_nt: TGTGCCAGCAGCTTAGGCGTGGACTACGAGCAGTACTTC
cdr3_aa: CASSLGVDYEQYF

d_call: TRBD2
v_call: TRBV4-2
cdr3_length: 15
clone_size: once
j_call: TRBJ2-7
cdr3_nt: TGTGCCAGCAGCCTTAATAGCGGGAGTGTCGACGAGCAGTACTTC
cdr3_aa: CASSLNSGSVDEQYF

d_call: .
v_call: TRBV7-2
cdr3_length: 14
clone_size: .
j_call: TRBJ2-7
cdr3_nt: TGTGCCAGCAGCTCAAGCCCGGGGCCTTCGGAGCAGTACTTC
cdr3_aa: CASSSSPGPSEQYF